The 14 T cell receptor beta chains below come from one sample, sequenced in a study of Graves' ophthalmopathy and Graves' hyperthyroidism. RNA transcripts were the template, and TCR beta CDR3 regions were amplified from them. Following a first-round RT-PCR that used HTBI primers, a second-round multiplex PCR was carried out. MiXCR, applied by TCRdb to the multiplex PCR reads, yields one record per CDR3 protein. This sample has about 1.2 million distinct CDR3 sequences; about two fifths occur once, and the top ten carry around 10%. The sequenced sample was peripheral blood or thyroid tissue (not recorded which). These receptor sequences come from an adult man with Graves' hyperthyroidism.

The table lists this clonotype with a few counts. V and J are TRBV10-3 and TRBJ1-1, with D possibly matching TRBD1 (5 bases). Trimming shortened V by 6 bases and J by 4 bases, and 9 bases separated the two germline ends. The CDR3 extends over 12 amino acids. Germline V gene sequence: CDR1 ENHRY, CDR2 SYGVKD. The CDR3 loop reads CAIRAGSTEAFF. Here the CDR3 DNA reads TGTGCCATCAGAGCAGGGAGCACTGAAGCTTTCTTT.

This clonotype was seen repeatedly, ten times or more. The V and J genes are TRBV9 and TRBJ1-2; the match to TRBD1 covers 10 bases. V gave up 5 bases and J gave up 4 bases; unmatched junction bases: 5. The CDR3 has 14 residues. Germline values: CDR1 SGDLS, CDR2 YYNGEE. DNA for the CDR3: TGTGCCAGCAGGCCTGGACAGGGGGGCTATGGCTACACCTTC. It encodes CASRPGQGGYGYTF.

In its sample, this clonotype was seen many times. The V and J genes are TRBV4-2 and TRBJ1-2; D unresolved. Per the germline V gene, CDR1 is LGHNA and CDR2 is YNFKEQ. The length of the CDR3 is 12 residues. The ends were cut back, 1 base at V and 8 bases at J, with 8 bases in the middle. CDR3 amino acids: CASSQGMVGYTF. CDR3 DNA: TGTGCCAGCAGCCAAGGGATGGTAGGCTACACCTTC.

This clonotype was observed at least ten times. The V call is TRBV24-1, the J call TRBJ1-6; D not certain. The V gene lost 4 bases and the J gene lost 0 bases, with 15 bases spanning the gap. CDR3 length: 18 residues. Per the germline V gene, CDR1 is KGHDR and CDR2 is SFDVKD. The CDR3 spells CATSDRVRHSSYNSPLHF. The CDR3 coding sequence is TGTGCCACCAGTGACAGAGTTCGACACAGCTCCTATAATTCACCCCTCCACTTT.

The CDR3 DNA reads as TGTGCCACCAGTTACGGGACTTACTACGAGCAGTACTTC. This codes for CATSYGTYYEQYF. This chain connects TRBV24-1 to TRBJ2-7; a weak D match, TRBD2 (6 bases). The V end lost 6 bases, the J end lost 3 bases, and 11 bases lay between the germline ends. Germline CDR1 KGHDR, CDR2 SFDVKD. The CDR3 has 13 residues.

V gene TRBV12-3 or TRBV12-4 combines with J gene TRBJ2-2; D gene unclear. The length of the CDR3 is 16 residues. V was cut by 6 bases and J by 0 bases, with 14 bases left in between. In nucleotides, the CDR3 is TGTGCCAGCAGCCCCTCGCGGCCCGCGAACACCGGGGAGCTGTTTTTT. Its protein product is CASSPSRPANTGELFF.

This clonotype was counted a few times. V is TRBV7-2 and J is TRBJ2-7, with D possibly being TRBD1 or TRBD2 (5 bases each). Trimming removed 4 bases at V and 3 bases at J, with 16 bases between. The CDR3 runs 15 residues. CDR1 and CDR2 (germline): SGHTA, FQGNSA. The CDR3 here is CASSSLRDRYYEQYF. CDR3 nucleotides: TGTGCCAGCAGCTCCCTTCGGGACCGATACTACGAGCAGTACTTC.

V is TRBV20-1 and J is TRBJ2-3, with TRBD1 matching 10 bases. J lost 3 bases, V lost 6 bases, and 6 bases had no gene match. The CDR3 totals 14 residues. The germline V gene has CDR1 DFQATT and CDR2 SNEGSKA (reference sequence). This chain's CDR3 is CSAAGTGETDTQYF. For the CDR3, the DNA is TGCAGTGCCGCCGGGACAGGGGAGACAGATACGCAGTATTTT.

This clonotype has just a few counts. Here the CDR3 reads CASGKGANQPQHF. Written as DNA, the CDR3 is TGTGCCTCTGGAAAGGGAGCCAATCAGCCCCAGCATTTT. The rearrangement uses TRBV19 and TRBJ1-5; no clear D gene. Trimming cost V 11 bases and J 3 bases, with 14 bases left between them. This CDR3 is built from 13 residues. Germline V lookup: CDR1 LNHDA, CDR2 SQIVND (reference sequence).

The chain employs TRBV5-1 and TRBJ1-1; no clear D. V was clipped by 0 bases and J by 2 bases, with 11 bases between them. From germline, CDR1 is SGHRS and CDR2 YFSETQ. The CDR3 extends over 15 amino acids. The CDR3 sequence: CASSLALMGNTEAFF. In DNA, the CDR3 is TGCGCCAGCAGCTTGGCCCTAATGGGAAACACTGAAGCTTTCTTT.

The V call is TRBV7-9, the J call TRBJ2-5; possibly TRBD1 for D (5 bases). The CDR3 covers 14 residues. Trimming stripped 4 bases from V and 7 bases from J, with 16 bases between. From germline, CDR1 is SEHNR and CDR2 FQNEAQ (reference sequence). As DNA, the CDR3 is TGTGCCAGCAGCTCACGCCCTGGGGCAGGGACCCAGTACTTC. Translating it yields CASSSRPGAGTQYF. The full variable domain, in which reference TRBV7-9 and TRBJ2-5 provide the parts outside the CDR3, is DTGVSQNPRHKITKRGQNVTFRCDPISEHNRLYWYRQTLGQGPEFLTYFQNEAQLEKSRLLSDRFSAERPKGSFSTLEIQRTEQGDSAMYLCASSSRPGAGTQYFGPGTRLLVL.

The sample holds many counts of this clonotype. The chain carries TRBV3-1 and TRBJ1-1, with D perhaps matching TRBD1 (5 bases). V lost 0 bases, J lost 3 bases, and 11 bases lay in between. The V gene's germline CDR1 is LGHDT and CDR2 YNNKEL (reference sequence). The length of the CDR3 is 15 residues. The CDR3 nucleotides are TGTGCCAGCAGCCAAGATTGGCAGGGCTACACTGAAGCTTTCTTT. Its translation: CASSQDWQGYTEAFF.

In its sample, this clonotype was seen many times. CDR3 DNA: TGTGCCAGTACCAGACTGGGACAGGGGACGAGGCAGCCCCAGCATTTT. Protein: CASTRLGQGTRQPQHF. The chain uses TRBV19 and TRBJ1-5, with 10 bases matching TRBD1. This CDR3 contains 16 residues. V trimming: 7 bases; J trimming: 7 bases; junction bases outside the gene matches: 13. Germline assignment: CDR1 LNHDA and CDR2 SQIVND (reference sequence). Using reference TRBV19 and TRBJ1-5 for the parts outside the CDR3, the full variable domain is DGGITQSPKYLFRKEGQNVTLSCEQNLNHDAMYWYRQDPGQGLRLIYYSQIVNDFQKGDIAEGYSVSREKKESFPLTVTSAQKNPTAFYLCASTRLGQGTRQPQHFGDGTRLSIL.

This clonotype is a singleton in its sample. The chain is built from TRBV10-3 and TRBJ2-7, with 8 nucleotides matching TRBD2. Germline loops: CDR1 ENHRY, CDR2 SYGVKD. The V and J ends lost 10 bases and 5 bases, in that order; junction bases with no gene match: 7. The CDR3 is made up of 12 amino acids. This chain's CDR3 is CASQRELDEQYF. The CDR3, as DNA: TGTGCCAGCCAGCGGGAGCTCGACGAGCAGTACTTC.